This is a list of T cell receptor beta chains from one sample in a study of T cells in Graves' hyperthyroidism and ophthalmopathy. TCRdb used MiXCR to reprocess the multiplex PCR reads, holding one entry per CDR3 protein. The sample contains about 840,000 distinct CDR3 sequences, roughly 40% of which appear only once. Sequenced: blood. These receptors originate from a man between 18 and 29 years old with Graves' hyperthyroidism. Both conserved end residues are trimmed from each CDR3.

V	J	CDR3
TRBV7-2	TRBJ1-5	ASSLGWGPQPQH
TRBV13	TRBJ1-1	ASSLDSKNTEAF
TRBV25-1	TRBJ1-2	ASSLAGAHLYGYT
TRBV11-2	TRBJ2-6	ASSFGQVSSGANVLT
TRBV19	TRBJ2-2	ASSINMWGTGELF
TRBV7-6	TRBJ2-5	ASSSGWAEETQY
TRBV7-3	TRBJ2-2	ASSSGTHRNTGELF
TRBV7-2	TRBJ2-7	ASSLASRGPYEQY
TRBV7-9	TRBJ2-2	ASSLTAGRDTGELF
TRBV7-8	TRBJ2-5	ASSLVPLGQGAGAQY
TRBV6-5	TRBJ1-5	ASSQLRGQPQH
TRBV7-9	TRBJ2-5	ASSSYEGPLIETQY
TRBV20-1	TRBJ2-2	SASRVGNTGELF
TRBV20-1	TRBJ1-1	SARDALPGGAEAF
TRBV20-1	TRBJ1-2	SASRDAASGYT
TRBV7-7	TRBJ1-2	ASATDSPASGYT
TRBV25-1	TRBJ1-2	ASSGRSAGTNYGYT
TRBV20-1	TRBJ1-1	SRGRGAGGTEAF
TRBV4-3	TRBJ2-7	ASSQDLGGGSYEQY
TRBV14	TRBJ1-1	ASSQNGAGAF
TRBV7-9	TRBJ2-1	ASSLGRGEQF
TRBV5-8	TRBJ2-7	ASSLGTRQYEQY
TRBV6-5	TRBJ2-7	ASSTVDPFFEQY
TRBV20-1	TRBJ1-4	SARGSNEKLF
TRBV6-5	TRBJ1-1	ASHQKLSTGGLDTEAF
TRBV25-1	TRBJ1-2	ASSLRGRAGNYGYT
TRBV2	TRBJ1-4	ASSEARVGTGDEKLF
TRBV7-9	TRBJ2-7	ASSLVRPAADYEQY
TRBV7-9	TRBJ1-1	ASSLVARADTEAF
TRBV20-1	TRBJ2-7	SASWLADSYEQY
TRBV9	TRBJ1-2	ASKGGDYGYT